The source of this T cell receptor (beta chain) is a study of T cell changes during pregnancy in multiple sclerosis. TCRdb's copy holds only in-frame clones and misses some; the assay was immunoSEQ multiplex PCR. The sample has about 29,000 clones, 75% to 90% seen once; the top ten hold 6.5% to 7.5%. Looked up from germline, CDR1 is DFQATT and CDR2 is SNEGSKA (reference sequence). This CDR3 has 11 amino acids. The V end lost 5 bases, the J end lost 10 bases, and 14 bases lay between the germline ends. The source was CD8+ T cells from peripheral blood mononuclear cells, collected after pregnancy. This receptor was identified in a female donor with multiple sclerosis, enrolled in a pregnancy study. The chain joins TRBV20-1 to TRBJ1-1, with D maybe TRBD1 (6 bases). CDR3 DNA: TGCAGTGCTGGAAGACAGGCGGGAGCTTTCTTT. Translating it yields CSAGRQAGAFF.